This entry lists 10 T cell receptor beta chains sequenced from one sample in a study of T cells in Graves' hyperthyroidism and ophthalmopathy (dated by TCRdb to between 2018 and 2020). Library preparation was by multiplex PCR. The sequencing machine was an Illumina HiSeq 2000. Amplification of TCR beta CDR3 regions was carried out from RNA transcripts. For the first round of RT-PCR on the TCR CDR3, the HTBI primer set was used together with the Qiagen OneStep RT-PCR kit. TCRdb trimmed public reads at Q25 via fastp, called clones via MiXCR and kept in-frame beta chains. Every entry covers one CDR3 protein and lists the most common genes and DNA from its rows. For this sample there are 200,000 to 250,000 distinct CDR3 sequences; about 24% appear just once. The ten largest account for roughly 35% of the sample. Sequencing was performed on blood. The receptor set was obtained from a woman in her 40s with Graves' ophthalmopathy.

This clonotype came up many times. The V gene is TRBV7-6, the J gene TRBJ1-1, with a tentative D call TRBD1 (6 bases). The CDR3 loop spans 14 amino acids. Trimming removed 3 bases from V and 1 base from J, with 9 bases in between. Germline CDR1 and CDR2: SGHVS and FNYEAQ. The CDR3 DNA reads as TGTGCCAGCAGCTTTGTAGGGGGGAACACTGAAGCTTTCTTT. Protein sequence: CASSFVGGNTEAFF.

This clonotype was counted many times. This rearrangement joins TRBV28 to TRBJ1-2; 11 nucleotides match TRBD1. The J segment lost 5 bases and the V segment lost 5 bases, leaving 7 bases of the junction unmatched. CDR3 length equals 15 residues. CDR1 is MDHEN and CDR2 is SYDVKM in the germline V gene. The CDR3 DNA reads as TGTGCCAGCAGTACGGGGACAGGGGGTTGGTATGGCTACACCTTC. Its translation: CASSTGTGGWYGYTF.

This clonotype turned up a few times. The rearrangement uses TRBV19 and TRBJ1-5; TRBD1 aligns across 9 bases. J was trimmed by 1 base and V by 6 bases; bases with no gene match: 4. Germline-derived CDR1 and CDR2 are LNHDA and SQIVND (reference sequence). This CDR3 has 15 amino acids. The CDR3: CASRPTGGSNQPQHF. The DNA of the CDR3 is TGTGCCAGTAGACCGACAGGGGGAAGCAATCAGCCCCAGCATTTT.

The V call is TRBV6-1, the J call TRBJ1-1, with D perhaps TRBD1 (6 bases). The CDR3 is 13 amino acids. V lost 6 bases and J 3 bases, leaving 11 bases between the germline ends. Germline-derived CDR1 and CDR2 are MNHNS and SASEGT. The CDR3: CASRVDRDTEAFF. The CDR3 DNA reads TGTGCCAGCAGAGTGGACAGAGACACTGAAGCTTTCTTT.

This clonotype was seen many times. The chain combines TRBV6-5 with TRBJ1-2; 10 nucleotides align to TRBD1. The CDR3 has 15 residues. V lost 2 bases to trimming and J lost 8 bases; unmatched junction nucleotides: 8. In germline, CDR1 is MNHEY, CDR2 SVGAGI. CDR3 coding DNA: TGTGCCAGCAGTTACCTACAAGGGACAGGGGACGGCTACACCTTC. It specifies CASSYLQGTGDGYTF.

The table lists this clonotype with a few counts. This may come from a read error, since a much larger clone is one base off. The chain couples TRBV20-1 to TRBJ1-5; D is unclear. CDR3 length equals 15 residues. Germline loops: CDR1 DFQATT, CDR2 SNEGSKA (reference sequence). The DNA of the CDR3 is TGCGGTGCTAGAGATCCCAGGAAGCAAAATCAGCCCCAGCATTTT. This translates into CGARDPRKQNQPQHF.

This clonotype has a count of ten or more. The rearrangement links TRBV27 to TRBJ2-2; tentative D call: TRBD2 (5 bases). Germline V gives CDR1 MNHEY, CDR2 SMNVEV (reference sequence). V shed 6 bases and J shed 0 bases, with 8 bases lying between them. This CDR3 region has 14 residues. CDR3 DNA: TGTGCCAGCAGGCGGGTAACGAACACCGGGGAGCTGTTTTTT. Translating it yields CASRRVTNTGELFF.

This clonotype is a singleton in its sample. The chain employs TRBV7-2 and TRBJ2-5; either TRBD1 or TRBD2 may fit D (5 bases each). CDR1 and CDR2 from the germline V gene are SGHTA and FQGNSA. The CDR3 consists of 16 residues. The V gene lost 1 base and the J gene lost 9 bases, with 21 bases spanning the gap. The CDR3 nucleotides read TGTGCCAGCAGCTTAGATGCTGCGGTTGGGGGAAAGGCCCAGTACTTC. Translation gives CASSLDAAVGGKAQYF.

This clonotype has at least ten counts. V usage is TRBV5-1 and J usage is TRBJ2-7, with D perhaps given as TRBD1 or TRBD2 (6 bases each). CDR3 size: 12 residues. V lost 4 bases and J 8 bases, leaving 13 bases between the germline ends. Germline CDR1 and CDR2: SGHRS and YFSETQ. CDR3 bases: TGCGCCAGCAGCCTCACAGGGAGGCAGCAGTACTTC. Translating it yields CASSLTGRQQYF.

This clonotype appeared many times. The V gene is TRBV28, the J gene TRBJ1-1; 7 nucleotides agree with TRBD1. V gave up 6 bases and J gave up 6 bases; unmatched junction bases: 13. CDR1 and CDR2 from the germline V gene are MDHEN and SYDVKM. There are 15 residues in the CDR3. The CDR3 coding sequence is TGTGCCAGCAGGAGCCCACCACAGGGGCGGGCTGAAGCTTTCTTT. Protein sequence: CASRSPPQGRAEAFF.